A selection of T cell receptor beta chains follows, all from one sample in a study of blood T cell repertoires in COVID-19. Generated by immunoSEQ multiplex PCR, the TCRdb table keeps only in-frame clones and is missing some. Seen here are 65,000 to 85,000 clones, 88% observed once, and the top ten hold about 20%. The material sequenced was peripheral blood. Receptors were obtained from a human donor in a cohort sampled during active COVID-19. CDR3s leave out the opening cysteine and the closing phenylalanine or tryptophan.

CDR3: ASSQVITRTNNEQF
J: TRBJ2-1
V: TRBV4-1

CDR3: ASSDGSGSGNEQF
J: TRBJ2-1
V: TRBV7-9

CDR3: ASSYSGDRPYEQY
J: TRBJ2-7
V: TRBV6-5

CDR3: ASSEKLAGYNEQF
J: TRBJ2-1
V: TRBV2

CDR3: ASSLNGRGGVDEQF
J: TRBJ2-1
V: TRBV7-2

CDR3: ASSLAAGGANVLT
J: TRBJ2-6
V: TRBV7-2

CDR3: SDTTGVVTEAF
J: TRBJ1-1
V: TRBV29-1

CDR3: ASSLNGIEAF
J: TRBJ1-1
V: TRBV7-9

CDR3: ASSTISGLD
J: TRBJ2-7
V: TRBV12-3/TRBV12-4

CDR3: ASSRDREAGELF
J: TRBJ2-2
V: TRBV6-6

CDR3: ASGGVSVDNEQF
J: TRBJ2-1
V: TRBV3-1/TRBV3-2

CDR3: ASSYFDSQDGYT
J: TRBJ1-2
V: TRBV5-4

CDR3: ASSLSDTTNEKLF
J: TRBJ1-4
V: TRBV6-5

CDR3: ASSSTTGINEKLF
J: TRBJ1-4
V: TRBV7-2

CDR3: ASSFITGSTDNEQF
J: TRBJ2-1
V: TRBV5-6

CDR3: ASSASSQGFYEKLF
J: TRBJ1-4
V: TRBV9

CDR3: ASSLVSGGPETQY
J: TRBJ2-5
V: TRBV5-6

CDR3: ASSHSIAGGGETQY
J: TRBJ2-5
V: TRBV4-1

CDR3: ATSRGGLAGAEEQY
J: TRBJ2-7
V: TRBV15

CDR3: ASSWGLVYEAGANVLT
J: TRBJ2-6
V: TRBV19

CDR3: ASSGGGAEYTQY
J: TRBJ2-3
V: TRBV5-4

CDR3: ASSLGGGGGSYEQY
J: TRBJ2-7
V: TRBV7-2

CDR3: ASQAAGYNEQF
J: TRBJ2-1
V: TRBV25-1

CDR3: SVLKMGRTSGIEYTGELF
J: TRBJ2-2
V: TRBV29-1

CDR3: AISDATGGGYT
J: TRBJ1-2
V: TRBV10-3

CDR3: ASSLGPAGNTEAF
J: TRBJ1-1
V: TRBV5-1

CDR3: ASRLPGQGAFKSQPQH
J: TRBJ1-5
V: TRBV5-6

CDR3: ASGPPGTGYNEQF
J: TRBJ2-1
V: TRBV7-2

CDR3: ASSLASSGGVFEQF
J: TRBJ2-1
V: TRBV5-4

CDR3: ASSAFLGRVEFEKLF
J: TRBJ1-4
V: TRBV25-1

CDR3: ASRDYEKLF
J: TRBJ1-4
V: TRBV28

CDR3: ASSKRPGTNYGYT
J: TRBJ1-2
V: TRBV21-1

CDR3: ATSRAGQGDEQY
J: TRBJ2-7
V: TRBV15

CDR3: ASSLGSSGGRNVPWEQY
J: TRBJ2-7
V: TRBV5-1

CDR3: ASSLGGRVNTQY
J: TRBJ2-3
V: TRBV28

CDR3: ASSQRGGPGPGLRNTEAF
J: TRBJ1-1
V: TRBV3-1/TRBV3-2

CDR3: SVDEGRSYTEAF
J: TRBJ1-1
V: TRBV29-1

CDR3: ASSQVATPGEV
J: TRBJ1-2
V: TRBV3-1/TRBV3-2

CDR3: ASSQDLLTGNYGYT
J: TRBJ1-2
V: TRBV4-3

CDR3: ASSSGGGQYQPQH
J: TRBJ1-5
V: TRBV28

CDR3: ASSQREFTGELF
J: TRBJ2-2
V: TRBV4-1

CDR3: ASSRQVYEQY
J: TRBJ2-7
V: TRBV6-2/TRBV6-3

CDR3: ASSPDRSWQY
J: TRBJ2-7
V: TRBV18

CDR3: ASSYSDWEGHHEQY
J: TRBJ2-7
V: TRBV6-2/TRBV6-3